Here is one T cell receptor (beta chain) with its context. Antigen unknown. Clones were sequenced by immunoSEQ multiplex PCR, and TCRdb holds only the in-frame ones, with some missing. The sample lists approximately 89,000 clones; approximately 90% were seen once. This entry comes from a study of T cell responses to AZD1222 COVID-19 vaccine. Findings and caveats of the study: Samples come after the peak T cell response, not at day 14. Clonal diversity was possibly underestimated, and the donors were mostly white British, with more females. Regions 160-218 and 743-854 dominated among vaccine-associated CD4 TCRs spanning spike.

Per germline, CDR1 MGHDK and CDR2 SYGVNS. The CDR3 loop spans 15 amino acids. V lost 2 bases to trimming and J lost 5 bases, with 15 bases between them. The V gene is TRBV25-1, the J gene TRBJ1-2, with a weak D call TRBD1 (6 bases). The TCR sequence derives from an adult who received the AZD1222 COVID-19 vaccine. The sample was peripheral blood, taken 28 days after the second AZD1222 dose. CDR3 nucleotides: TGTGCCAGCAGTGAAGGCGTCGGGCAGGGGTATGGCTACACCTTC. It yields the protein CASSEGVGQGYGYTF.